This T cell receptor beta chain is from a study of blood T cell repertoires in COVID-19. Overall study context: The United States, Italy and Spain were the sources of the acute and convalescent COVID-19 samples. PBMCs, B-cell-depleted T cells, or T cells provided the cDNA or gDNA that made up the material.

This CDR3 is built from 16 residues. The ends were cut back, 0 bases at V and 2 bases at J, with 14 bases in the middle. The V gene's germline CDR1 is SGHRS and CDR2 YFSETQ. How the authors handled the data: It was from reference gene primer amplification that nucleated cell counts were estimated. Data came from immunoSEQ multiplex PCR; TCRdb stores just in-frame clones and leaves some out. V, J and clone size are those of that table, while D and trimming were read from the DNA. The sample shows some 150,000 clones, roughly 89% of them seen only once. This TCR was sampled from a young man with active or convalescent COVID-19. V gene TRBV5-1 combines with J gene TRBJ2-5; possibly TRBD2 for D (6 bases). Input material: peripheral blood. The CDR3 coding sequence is TGCGCCAGCAGCTTGGAGTCCGGGAGACCTCAAGAGACCCAGTACTTC. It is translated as CASSLESGRPQETQYF.